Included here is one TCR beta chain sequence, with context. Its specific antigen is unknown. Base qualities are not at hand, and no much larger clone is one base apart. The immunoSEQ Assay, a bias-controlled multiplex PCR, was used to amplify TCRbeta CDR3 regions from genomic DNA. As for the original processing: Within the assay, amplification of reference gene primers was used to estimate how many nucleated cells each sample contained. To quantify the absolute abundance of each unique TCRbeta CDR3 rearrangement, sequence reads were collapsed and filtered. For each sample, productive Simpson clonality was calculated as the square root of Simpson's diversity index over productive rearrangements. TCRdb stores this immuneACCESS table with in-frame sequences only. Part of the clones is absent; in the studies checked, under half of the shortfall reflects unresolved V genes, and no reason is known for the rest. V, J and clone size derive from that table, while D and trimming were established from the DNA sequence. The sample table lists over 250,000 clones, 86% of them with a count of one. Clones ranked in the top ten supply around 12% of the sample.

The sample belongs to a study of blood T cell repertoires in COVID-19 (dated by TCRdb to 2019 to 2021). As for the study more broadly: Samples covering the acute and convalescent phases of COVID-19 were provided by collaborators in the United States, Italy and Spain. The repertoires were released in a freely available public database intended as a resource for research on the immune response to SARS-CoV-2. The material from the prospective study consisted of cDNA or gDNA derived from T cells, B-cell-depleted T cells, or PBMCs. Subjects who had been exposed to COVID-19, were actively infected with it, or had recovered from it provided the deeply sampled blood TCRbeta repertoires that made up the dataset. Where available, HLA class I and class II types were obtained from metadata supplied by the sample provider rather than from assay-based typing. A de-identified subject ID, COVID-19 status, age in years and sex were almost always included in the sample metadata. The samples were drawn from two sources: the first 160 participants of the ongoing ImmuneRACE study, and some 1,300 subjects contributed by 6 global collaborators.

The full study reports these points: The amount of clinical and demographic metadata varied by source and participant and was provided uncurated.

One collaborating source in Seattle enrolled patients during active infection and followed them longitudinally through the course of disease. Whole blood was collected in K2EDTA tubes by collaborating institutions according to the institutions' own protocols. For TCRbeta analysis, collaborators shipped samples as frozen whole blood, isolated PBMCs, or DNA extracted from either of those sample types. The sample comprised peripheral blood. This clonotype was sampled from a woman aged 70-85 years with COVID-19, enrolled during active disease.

The DNA sequence reads TGTGCCACCAGTCCCCCCCGTAGCACAGATACGCAGTATTTT. Translated, this is CATSPPRSTDTQYF. The rearrangement combines TRBV24-1 with TRBJ2-3, with the D gene not confidently named. The CDR3 numbers 14 residues from cysteine through phenylalanine. The CDR3 DNA has 42 bases and is translated from base 1. CDR1 KGHDR and CDR2 SFDVKD were looked up in the germline V gene. Trimming costs V 6 bases and J 0 bases, and their ends lie 9 bases apart.